These 22 T cell receptor beta chains were all obtained from the same sample, sequenced in a study of memory CD4+ T cells and cytomegalovirus serostatus. The sort gate was single viable CD3+CD4+CD8-CD45RO+ cells for memory CD4+ T cells. The assay was immunoSEQ multiplex PCR, and TCRdb's table has in-frame clones only and misses some. The sample consists of about 58,000 clones, under 90% of them appearing once. Sequencing used memory CD4+ T cells from blood. The receptors here all came from an adult in good health and CMV-seronegative. Some clones in this sample may be carry-over from other donors' samples.

This chain connects TRBV6-1 to TRBJ2-7; 13 bases align to TRBD2. Germline lookup yields CDR1 MNHNS and CDR2 SASEGT. Trimming removed 4 bases from V and 1 base from J; junction bases left unmatched: 7. The CDR3 is 17 amino acids. CDR3 DNA sequence: TGTGCCAGCAGTGCCAATTGGGGACTAGCGGGATCCTACGAGCAGTACTTC. Its protein is CASSANWGLAGSYEQYF.

A few counts support this clone. Here the CDR3 reads CSVDFRAKAFF. DNA for the CDR3: TGCAGCGTTGATTTCAGGGCGAAAGCTTTCTTT. This sequence joins TRBV29-1 and TRBJ1-1, with D possibly being TRBD1 (5 bases). Trimming cost V 3 bases and J 9 bases, with 11 bases left between them. Germline assignment: CDR1 SQVTM and CDR2 ANQGSEA. CDR3 size: 11 residues.

The chain recombines TRBV6-5 with TRBJ1-2, with unresolved D. The CDR3 is made up of 13 amino acids. The germline gives CDR1 MNHEY, CDR2 SVGAGI. V was pared by 4 bases and J by 4 bases, with 10 bases between. For the CDR3, the DNA is TGTGCCAGCAGTTCGCGGCGGGGCTATGGCTACACCTTC. Translated: CASSSRRGYGYTF.

This chain joins TRBV4-2 and TRBJ2-1, with 9 bases identical to TRBD2. The CDR3 runs 15 residues. V lost 1 base, J lost 5 bases, and 3 bases stayed unmatched. From germline, CDR1 is LGHNA and CDR2 YNFKEQ. The CDR3 here is CASSQGTSVNNEQFF. The CDR3 DNA reads as TGTGCCAGCAGCCAAGGGACTAGCGTCAACAATGAGCAGTTCTTC.

The chain combines TRBV30 with TRBJ2-3; D ambiguous. V was trimmed by 1 base and J by 8 bases, leaving 10 bases between them. Germline V gives CDR1 GTSNPN, CDR2 SVGIG (reference sequence). The CDR3 is made up of 12 amino acids. CDR3 sequence: CAWSALASTQYF. DNA for the CDR3: TGTGCCTGGAGTGCCTTAGCAAGTACGCAGTATTTT. Combining the CDR3 with reference TRBV30 and TRBJ2-3 gives the whole variable domain SQTIHQWPATLVQPVGSPLSLECTVEGTSNPNLYWYRQAAGRGLQLLFYSVGIGQISSEVPQNLSASRPQDRQFILSSKKLLLSDSGFYLCAWSALASTQYFGPGTRLTVL.

The chain links TRBV28 to TRBJ2-5, with 12 bases aligning to TRBD2. The germline CDR1 and CDR2 sequences are MDHEN and SYDVKM. V shed 5 bases, J shed 0 bases, and the junction held 4 bases outside the gene matches. The CDR3 runs 16 residues. The chain's CDR3 is CASSIGLAGNQETQYF. For the CDR3, the DNA is TGTGCCAGCAGTATTGGACTAGCGGGGAACCAAGAGACCCAGTACTTC.

This chain links TRBV30 with TRBJ2-7; either TRBD1 or TRBD2 may supply D (7 bases each). The CDR3 has 13 residues. Trimming cost V 5 bases and J 4 bases, with 15 bases left between them. Germline values: CDR1 GTSNPN, CDR2 SVGIG (reference sequence). Here the CDR3 reads CAWQGGHLYEQYF. CDR3 sequence (DNA): TGTGCCTGGCAGGGGGGGCATCTATACGAGCAGTACTTC.

The J gene is TRBJ1-5, the V gene TRBV5-1, with no clear D. The CDR3 runs to 14 residues. Germline CDR1 and CDR2: SGHRS and YFSETQ. Deletions cut 4 bases from V and 3 bases from J, with 11 bases between. The CDR3 loop is CASSLDGINQPQHF. The CDR3 region has the DNA TGCGCCAGCAGCCTTGACGGGATCAATCAGCCCCAGCATTTT. The complete variable domain, with remaining parts taken from reference TRBV5-1 and TRBJ1-5, reads KAGVTQTPRYLIKTRGQQVTLSCSPISGHRSVSWYQQTPGQGLQFLFEYFSETQRNKGNFPGRFSGRQFSNSRSEMNVSTLELGDSALYLCASSLDGINQPQHFGDGTRLSIL.

This chain links TRBV5-1 with TRBJ2-3; D call uncertain. Trimming shortened V by 3 bases and J by 8 bases, and 16 bases separated the two germline ends. Germline V lookup: CDR1 SGHRS, CDR2 YFSETQ. This CDR3 is 14 amino acids long. CDR3 protein: CASSSDSQAGTQYF. CDR3 DNA: TGCGCCAGCAGCTCAGACTCCCAAGCTGGTACGCAGTATTTT. Using reference TRBV5-1 and TRBJ2-3 for the parts outside the CDR3, the full variable domain is KAGVTQTPRYLIKTRGQQVTLSCSPISGHRSVSWYQQTPGQGLQFLFEYFSETQRNKGNFPGRFSGRQFSNSRSEMNVSTLELGDSALYLCASSSDSQAGTQYFGPGTRLTVL.

The chain is built from TRBV5-1 and TRBJ1-2; D possibly corresponds to TRBD1 (5 bases). Germline V gene data show CDR1 as SGHRS and CDR2 as YFSETQ. This CDR3 has 14 residues. The V and J ends lost 1 base and 3 bases respectively, with 10 bases between them. The CDR3 DNA reads as TGCGCCAGCAGCTTGCAGGGTGGGGACTATGGCTACACCTTC. Residues: CASSLQGGDYGYTF. Drawing the rest from reference TRBV5-1 and TRBJ1-2, the complete variable domain is KAGVTQTPRYLIKTRGQQVTLSCSPISGHRSVSWYQQTPGQGLQFLFEYFSETQRNKGNFPGRFSGRQFSNSRSEMNVSTLELGDSALYLCASSLQGGDYGYTFGSGTRLTVV.

This clone came up a few times. The chain is built from TRBV27 and TRBJ1-2; the match to TRBD1 covers 9 bases. CDR1 is MNHEY, CDR2 SMNVEV, per germline (reference sequence). Trimming removed 5 bases from V and 8 bases from J; junction bases left unmatched: 12. The CDR3 runs 15 residues. The DNA of the CDR3 is TGTGCCAGCAGTCCCATAGGACAGGGGCGGAGGGGCTACACCTTC. Its protein product is CASSPIGQGRRGYTF.

This clone was found once. Here the CDR3 reads CASSVAGQGETGELFF. In DNA form, the CDR3 reads TGTGCCAGCAGCGTAGCCGGACAGGGGGAGACCGGGGAGCTGTTTTTT. V is TRBV9 and J is TRBJ2-2, with 10 nucleotides matching TRBD1. The CDR3 is 16 amino acids. Germline assignment: CDR1 SGDLS and CDR2 YYNGEE. The junction had 4 bases not matched to a gene; V was cut back by 0 bases and J by 5 bases.

V is TRBV7-9 and J is TRBJ1-2, with D possibly matching TRBD1 (6 bases). Germline V gene lookup returns CDR1 SEHNR and CDR2 FQNEAQ (reference sequence). This CDR3 is built from 14 residues. With 1 base removed from V and 4 bases from J, the gap between germline ends came to 10 bases. CDR3 nucleotide sequence: TGTGCCAGCAGCTTAGGCCAGGGGAGCTATGGCTACACCTTC. Translating gives CASSLGQGSYGYTF.

CDR3 protein: CASRSTFTSTDTQYF. The CDR3 DNA follows: TGTGCCAGCAGGTCGACTTTCACTTCCACAGATACGCAGTATTTT. V and J are TRBV6-5 and TRBJ2-3; the D is unclear. The V and J ends lost 6 bases and 2 bases respectively, with 15 bases between them. The germline CDR1 and CDR2 sequences are MNHEY and SVGAGI. The CDR3 has 15 residues.

J is TRBJ2-4 and V is TRBV6-1; D is unclear. There are 13 residues in the CDR3. The V end was cut by 4 bases, the J end by 8 bases, with 12 bases between. CDR1 is MNHNS and CDR2 is SASEGT in the germline V gene. The DNA for the CDR3 is TGTGCCAGCAGTGTTCTCCTTGAGGACATTCAGTACTTC. Translation gives CASSVLLEDIQYF.

V and J are TRBV5-1 and TRBJ1-2; D gene ambiguous. Trimming shortened V by 0 bases and J by 8 bases, and 14 bases separated the two germline ends. Germline CDR1 is SGHRS and CDR2 is YFSETQ. The CDR3 sequence is 14 residues long. The CDR3 sequence is CASSLDGGERGYTF. The CDR3 DNA sequence: TGCGCCAGCAGCTTGGACGGCGGGGAAAGGGGCTACACCTTC.

The V call is TRBV6-1, the J call TRBJ1-5, with 9 positions matching TRBD1. Germline V gene data show CDR1 as MNHNS and CDR2 as SASEGT. The CDR3 consists of 15 residues. The V gene end was trimmed by 2 bases and the J gene end by 5 bases; junction bases not matched to a gene: 4. CDR3 residues: CASSESGQGHQPQHF. The CDR3 bases are TGTGCCAGCAGTGAATCCGGACAGGGGCATCAGCCCCAGCATTTT.

This rearrangement joins TRBV25-1 to TRBJ2-1, with D unresolved. The CDR3 is 13 amino acids. V gave up 2 bases and J gave up 4 bases, with 6 bases separating them. The germline gives CDR1 MGHDK, CDR2 SYGVNS. The CDR3 DNA follows: TGTGCCAGCAGTGAAGGGCCGTACAATGAGCAGTTCTTC. Translating gives CASSEGPYNEQFF.

The rearrangement links TRBV6-5 to TRBJ2-2, with 9 positions matching TRBD2. This CDR3 contains 15 residues. V lost 4 bases and J lost 7; bases outside the gene matches: 7. Germline-derived CDR1 and CDR2 are MNHEY and SVGAGI. The CDR3 here is CASSSGGRASGELFF. In nucleotides, the CDR3 is TGTGCCAGCAGTTCTGGCGGGAGGGCCAGCGGGGAGCTGTTTTTT.

The rearrangement uses TRBV7-2 and TRBJ1-5; 9 positions match TRBD1. The V segment lost 0 bases and the J segment 4 bases; nucleotides outside the gene matches: 1. This CDR3 has 15 amino acids. Germline-derived CDR1 and CDR2 are SGHTA and FQGNSA. CDR3 protein: CASSLAGTGNQPQHF. The CDR3 DNA reads TGTGCCAGCAGCTTAGCCGGGACAGGGAATCAGCCCCAGCATTTT.

The chain couples TRBV15 to TRBJ2-3, with 7 bases fitting TRBD2. The junction had 15 bases not matched to a gene; V was cut back by 0 bases and J by 3 bases. The CDR3 is 19 amino acids. Germline CDR1 is LNHNV and CDR2 is YYDKDF (reference sequence). The CDR3 bases are TGTGCCACCAGCAGAGATAGCGCGTTCGCTAGCGGAAGGACAGATACGCAGTATTTT. Its translation: CATSRDSAFASGRTDTQYF.

J is TRBJ2-7 and V is TRBV11-2; tentative D call: TRBD2 (5 bases). This CDR3 spans 14 amino acids. V lost 0 bases and J 3 bases, leaving 9 bases between the germline ends. Germline V gene sequence: CDR1 SGHAT, CDR2 FQNNGV. CDR3 region: CASSLDTSYYEQYF. The CDR3 nucleotides are TGTGCCAGCAGCTTAGATACTAGTTACTACGAGCAGTACTTC.